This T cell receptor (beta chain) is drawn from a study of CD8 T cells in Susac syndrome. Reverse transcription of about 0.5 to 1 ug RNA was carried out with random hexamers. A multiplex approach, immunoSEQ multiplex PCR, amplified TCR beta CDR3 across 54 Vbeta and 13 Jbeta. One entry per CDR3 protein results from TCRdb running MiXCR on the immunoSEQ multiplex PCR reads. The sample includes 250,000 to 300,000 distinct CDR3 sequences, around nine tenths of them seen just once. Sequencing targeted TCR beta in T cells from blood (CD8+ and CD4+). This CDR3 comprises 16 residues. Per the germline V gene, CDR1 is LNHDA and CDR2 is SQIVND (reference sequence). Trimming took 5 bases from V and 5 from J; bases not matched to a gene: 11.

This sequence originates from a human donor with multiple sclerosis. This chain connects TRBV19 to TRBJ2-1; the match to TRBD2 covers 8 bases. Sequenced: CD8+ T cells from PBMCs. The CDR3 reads CASSPRGTSGHNEQFF. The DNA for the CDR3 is TGTGCCAGTAGTCCGAGGGGAACTAGCGGACACAATGAGCAGTTCTTC.